The sequence of this TCR beta chain was determined in a study of cytomegalovirus exposure and HLA in healthy donors (dated by TCRdb to about 2017). Context from the whole study: In an earlier analysis of several hundred of the donors, less than 350 Gb of sequence data and 120 million or so unique TCR beta sequences from 150 million to 200 million T cells were reported. An early release covering 550 to 650 HLA-typed donors comprised about 300 gigabases of sequencing data and tens of millions of unique TCR sequences. Of the roughly 410 genotyped donors, more than 75% were placed in the genetic ancestry cluster associated with self-reported Caucasian donors. The aim of the study was to test whether cataloging public T cell receptors could identify signatures of past pathogen exposure. Using immunosequencing, the study profiled T cell repertoires from about 620 subjects and related those repertoires to cytomegalovirus serostatus. A separate validation cohort of roughly 130 different subjects was used in addition to the approximately 640-subject first cohort. High-throughput TCR immunosequencing, statistical association of individual TCRs with disease status, and machine learning were combined to predict cytomegalovirus infection status. A later analysis re-analyzed previously published TCR beta repertoires from 666 donors and added high-resolution HLA genotyping to study TCR occurrence patterns. Rather than drawing on any new phenotypic data, the later analysis identified candidate immune exposures from TCR beta sequences and the way those sequences occurred across donors. In an earlier analysis of 587 of the donors, high-throughput TCR beta sequencing was used to judge whether each TCR beta V gene segment behaved as functional or pseudogenic. Donor age, sex, ethnicity and CMV serostatus were collected together with the repertoire data. Genome-wide SNP genotypes for about 55% of the 666 donors were used in a later genetic analysis, which treated that subset as a discovery cohort. Every discovery cohort repertoire had been produced on one sequencing platform. HLA typing covered class I and class II loci at four-digit resolution. The number of typed donors differed by locus: about 620-640 for A, B, C, DRB1 and DQB1; 522 for DQA1; some 590 for DPA1; and around 490 for DPB1. About five DR-DQ haplotypes were handled as single units for association and clustering because linkage in the cohort was strong. Among some 410 genotyped donors of the cohort, an average of approximately 200,000 unique TCR beta nucleotide sequences was sequenced per donor, of which 15% to 20% were non-productive.

The cohort comprised around 700 healthy bone marrow donors. At the time of sampling, all cohort members were nominally healthy, though unrecorded immune exposures were likely present. The donor tested CMV seronegative and was one of the 352 seronegative cohort members. Each donor provided a peripheral blood sample, and peripheral blood mononuclear cells were used for TCR beta sequencing. Genomic DNA was extracted from the blood cell samples with the Qiagen DNeasy Blood Extraction Kit. Library construction relied on the immunoSEQ multiplex PCR assay. For the multiplex PCR, a mixture combining 60 forward primers for TCR Vbeta segments and 13 reverse primers for TCR Jbeta segments was used. The CDR3 region of rearranged TCR beta genes was amplified from genomic DNA by a multiplex PCR assay. Amplified TCR beta libraries were sequenced as 87-base-pair reads on the Illumina HiSeq System. As for the original processing: A later analysis tallied roughly 76 million unique TCR beta chains across the 650 to 750 repertoires, and about 12 million of those chains were shared by two or more donors. Raw reads were error-corrected and collapsed into unique sequences with a nearest-neighbor algorithm that merged closely related sequences to remove PCR and sequencing errors. To assign V, D and J gene segments, CDR3 sequences were aligned to IMGT reference sequences. For a sequence to be retained, at least a six-nucleotide match to both a V gene segment and a J gene segment was required. A rearrangement counted as productive if the CDR3 had no stop codons and remained in frame with V and J, and every other rearrangement counted as non-productive. Following IMGT convention, CDR3 was defined as the stretch from the second conserved V-encoded cysteine up to the conserved J-encoded phenylalanine. In an earlier analysis of some 550 of the donors, sequences lacking an unambiguous match to a single V gene segment were excluded. An earlier analysis of 587 of the donors classified V segments as functional when productive rearrangements were above 56.7% and as segregating when the standard deviation between donors was above 5%. A statistical classification framework was developed to diagnose cytomegalovirus status using the catalog of TCR beta chain sequences. A later analysis assigned V and J genes by comparing TCR nucleotide sequences with IMGT/GENE-DB human TR gene sequences. Using the TCRdist pipeline, a later analysis assigned CDR3 sequences along with most-parsimonious VDJ recombination scenarios. In a later analysis, every TCR beta chain was defined by the combination of its CDR3 amino acid sequence and its V-gene family, and reads without a unique V-gene family were dropped. To address suspected cross-contamination and a sequencing artifact, a later analysis removed 592 highly shared, low-generation-probability nucleotide sequences. For each public chain, a later analysis derived a clonal expansion index from normalized ranks of inferred template counts within each repertoire. Generation probabilities in a later analysis came from a VDJ recombination model fitted to out-of-frame rearrangements, and those results were checked against IGoR. Hypergeometric tests were used in a later analysis to score TCR-TCR, TCR-HLA and TCR-CMV co-occurrence, with a repertoire-size bias correction applied to the TCR pairs. A later analysis estimated false discovery rates by permuting HLA or CMV assignments 20 times. In a later analysis, co-occurring TCRs were grouped using DBSCAN, with TCRdist sequence similarity added in when clustering inside HLA-allele-positive subsets. Co-occurrence clustering excluded repertoires with fewer than 30,000 or more than 120,000 public chains, plus five with anomalous nucleotide sharing. This immuneACCESS table, as held by TCRdb, lists in-frame sequences with V and J called but not all clones. Of the missing ones, under half trace to an unresolved V gene in checked studies; the others have no known cause. For V, J and clone size, that table is used; D and trimming come from the DNA. In all, the sample holds about 210,000 clones, and 86% of those were seen once. Together, the top ten hold approximately 0.31% of the sample.

Findings and caveats that apply to the study as a whole: A later analysis reported that several top co-occurrence clusters appeared linked to parvovirus B19, influenza, CMV and Epstein-Barr virus. A further reported finding was that TCR beta sequences accurately predicted the HLA-A and HLA-B alleles for most subjects in the first cohort. Compared with the 666-donor mean, donors in an Asian-associated ancestry cluster had fewer N-insertions in productive TCRs, according to a later genetic analysis. For the cohort, immune exposure information was limited to CMV serostatus. In vitro tests confirmed that three of the cytomegalovirus-associated TCR beta chains recognize cytomegalovirus antigens. In the study, 150 to 200 TCR beta chains were listed as associated with cytomegalovirus. Correlated functional status among segregating V segments might be attributable to linkage disequilibrium, but an unknown experimental factor could not be ruled out. The sequencing pipeline was judged likely to have produced a cluster of highly shared sequence variants as a technical artifact. Sequencing depth was assumed to be roughly uniform across donors in the presence/absence analyses, though that assumption may not hold. According to a later analysis, most CMV-associated TCR beta chains appeared to be HLA-restricted, and the HLA associations seemed to be driven largely by CMV exposure. Compared with equally common non-associated chains, HLA-associated TCR beta chains in a later analysis were more clonally expanded and had lower generation probabilities. Because some donors lacked HLA typing at each locus, the association tests relied only on the typed subset. When HLA alleles, especially DR and DQ, strongly co-occurred, TCR associations were difficult to assign to individual alleles. It was suggested by the authors that the approach could potentially be generalized to other disease states and immunological phenotypes. V-gene and J-gene trimming of TCR beta chains was associated with a missense DCLRE1C variant in a later genetic analysis, and the association was replicated in an independent cohort. In an earlier analysis of 500 to 650 of the donors, most TCR beta V segments appeared in productive rearrangements about 87% or about 30% of the time, broadly matching IMGT annotations. Because the 87-base-pair reads could not distinguish some IMGT-functional V segments, including TRBV6-2 and TRBV6-3, those segments were excluded. Specific HLA alleles were associated with 16,951 TCR beta sequences at a false discovery rate of 0.05 in a later analysis. In both the original and validation cohorts, the classifier was reported to diagnose cytomegalovirus status with high specificity and sensitivity. Most TCR sequences were seen in very few donors, while some public TCRs were found in many individuals. According to a later analysis, TCR association rates differed among HLA loci, with DRB1 alleles showing the most associated TCRs and HLA-C alleles showing the fewest. In this cohort, only TCR beta chains were sequenced, and detectable features were limited by the absence of alpha or paired-chain data. Because counts were too low, under 20 rarely observed V segments, including chromosome 9 orphons, were left out of the earlier analysis of 500 to 650 of the donors.

As to this clone: Its binding antigen is unknown. No quality values exist for individual bases; no much larger clone is one base distant.

The germline V gene gives CDR1 as SGHRS and CDR2 as YFSETQ. There are 14 amino acids in the CDR3, from cysteine to phenylalanine inclusive. CDR3 DNA is the only sequence kept; it has 42 bases, read in frame from the first base. Trimming at the junction amounts to 0 bases on V and 5 bases on J, and the germline ends lie 11 bases apart. The sample consisted of PBMCs. The V and J segments used are TRBV5-1 and TRBJ1-1; too little of a D gene remains to name it. The TCR sequence derives from a woman younger than 45 in good health and CMV-seronegative. Here is the DNA: TGCGCCAGCAGCTTGGCGGGGTCTAGGACTGAAGCTTTCTTT. This encodes CASSLAGSRTEAFF.